The present entry profiles one T cell receptor beta chain with its context. Its antigen remains unknown. V was clipped by 5 bases and J by 10 bases; unmatched bases: 6. The CDR3 sequence is 14 residues long. Looked up from germline, CDR1 is SNHLY and CDR2 is FYNNEI. These data belong to a study of cytomegalovirus exposure and HLA in healthy donors. Study conclusions and caveats: A later analysis reportedly identified an Asian-associated ancestry cluster as carrying fewer N-insertions than the approximately 670-donor mean.

The PCR contained 60 Vbeta and 13 Jbeta primers. TCRdb's copy holds only in-frame clones and misses some; the assay was immunoSEQ multiplex PCR. The sample consists of 85,000 to 120,000 clones, 83% of them appearing once. V gene TRBV2 combines with J gene TRBJ1-6; 9 nucleotides align to TRBD1. The sequencing input was PBMCs. The sequence derives from a middle-aged man in good health and CMV-seronegative. Here the CDR3 DNA reads TGTGCCAGCAGTTCCGGACAGGGGAACTCACCCCTCCACTTT. It is translated as CASSSGQGNSPLHF.